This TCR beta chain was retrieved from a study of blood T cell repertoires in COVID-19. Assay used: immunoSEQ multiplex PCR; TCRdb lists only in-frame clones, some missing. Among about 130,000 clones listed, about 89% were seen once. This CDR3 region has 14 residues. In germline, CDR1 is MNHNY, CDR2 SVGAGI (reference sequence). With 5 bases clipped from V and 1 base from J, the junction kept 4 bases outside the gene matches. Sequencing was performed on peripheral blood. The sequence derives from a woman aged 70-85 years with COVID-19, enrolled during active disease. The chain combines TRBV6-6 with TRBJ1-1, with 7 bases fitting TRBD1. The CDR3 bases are TGTGCCAGCAGTGGACAGGTGGGGAACACTGAAGCTTTCTTT. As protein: CASSGQVGNTEAFF.